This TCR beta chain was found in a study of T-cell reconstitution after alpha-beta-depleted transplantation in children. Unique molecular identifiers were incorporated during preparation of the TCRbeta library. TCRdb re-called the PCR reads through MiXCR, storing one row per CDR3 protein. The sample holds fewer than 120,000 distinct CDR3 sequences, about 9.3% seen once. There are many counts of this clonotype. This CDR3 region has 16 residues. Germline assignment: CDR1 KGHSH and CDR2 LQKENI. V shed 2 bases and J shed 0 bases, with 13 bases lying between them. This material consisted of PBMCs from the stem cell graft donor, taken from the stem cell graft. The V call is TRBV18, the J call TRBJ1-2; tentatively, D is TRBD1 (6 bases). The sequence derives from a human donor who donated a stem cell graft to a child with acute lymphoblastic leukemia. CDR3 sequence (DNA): TGTGCCAGCTCACCAACTATGGACAGATCTAACTATGGCTACACCTTC. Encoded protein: CASSPTMDRSNYGYTF.